Following are 27 T cell receptor beta chains from one sample sequenced in a study of T-cell memory formation after mild COVID-19. From the 5' RACE reads, TCRdb called clonotypes with MiXCR, one entry per CDR3 protein. Altogether hundreds of thousands of distinct CDR3 sequences are present, approximately 25% being singletons, with the ten largest covering about 8.7%. The specimen was PBMCs or a T cell subset sorted from them (not recorded which). Receptors originate from an adult woman who had mild COVID-19 (a few samples of this study predate the infection). Cell type and time point are not known.

This chain links TRBV10-3 with TRBJ1-5; D is ambiguous. The V gene's germline CDR1 is ENHRY and CDR2 SYGVKD. This CDR3 has 17 amino acids. V lost 0 bases to trimming and J lost 2 bases, with 14 bases between them. CDR3 bases: TGTGCCATCAGTGAGTCTTGGGTCCCCCACCGCAATCAGCCCCAGCATTTT. This codes for CAISESWVPHRNQPQHF.

The rearrangement joins TRBV20-1 to TRBJ1-2; D is possibly TRBD1 (6 bases). The germline V gene encodes CDR1 DFQATT and CDR2 SNEGSKA (reference sequence). The CDR3 runs to 14 residues. V lost 3 bases to trimming and J lost 7 bases, with 18 bases between them. Here the CDR3 DNA reads TGCAGTGCTAGGGCTTTTGGGGGCGCGGGTGGCTACACCTTC. Protein sequence: CSARAFGGAGGYTF.

The gene calls are TRBV5-1 and TRBJ1-1, with unresolved D. Germline V gene sequence: CDR1 SGHRS, CDR2 YFSETQ. The CDR3 has 13 amino acids. The V and J ends lost 4 bases and 3 bases respectively, with 10 bases between them. CDR3 in DNA: TGCGCCAGCAGCCAGCAGAGCGACACTGAAGCTTTCTTT. It is translated as CASSQQSDTEAFF.

This clonotype was counted between two and nine times. J is TRBJ2-2 and V is TRBV5-1; no reliable D call. Trimming left V 0 bases short and J 2 bases short, with 14 bases between. In germline, CDR1 is SGHRS, CDR2 YFSETQ. The CDR3 covers 17 residues. CDR3 sequence: CASSLALDGPNTGELFF. CDR3 nucleotides: TGCGCCAGCAGCTTGGCCTTGGACGGACCTAACACCGGGGAGCTGTTTTTT.

A few counts support this clonotype. J is TRBJ1-1 and V is TRBV19; D may be TRBD1 (5 bases). Trimming took off 6 bases at V and 5 bases at J, with 13 bases between the two ends. The CDR3 spans 13 residues. The germline V gene encodes CDR1 LNHDA and CDR2 SQIVND (reference sequence). CDR3 residues: CASSMNWGTEAFF. CDR3 DNA sequence: TGTGCCAGTAGCATGAATTGGGGGACTGAAGCTTTCTTT.

The V and J genes are TRBV12-3 or TRBV12-4 and TRBJ2-6; D unclear. V lost 4 bases and J 0 bases, leaving 7 bases between the germline ends. The CDR3 sequence is 15 residues long. CDR3 protein: CASSYRSSGANVLTF. As DNA, the CDR3 is TGTGCCAGCAGTTATAGAAGCTCTGGGGCCAACGTCCTGACTTTC.

The table lists this clonotype with a few counts. The rearrangement joins TRBV6-2 or TRBV6-3 to TRBJ1-2; D not resolved. The germline gives CDR1 MNHEY, CDR2 SVGEGT. Trimming removed 2 bases at V and 2 bases at J, with 15 bases between. CDR3 length: 16 amino acids. The CDR3 loop reads CASSYRTSTGNYGYTF. The CDR3 DNA is TGTGCCAGCAGTTACCGGACCTCGACGGGAAACTATGGCTACACCTTC.

This clonotype was seen many times. V usage is TRBV6-2 or TRBV6-3 and J usage is TRBJ2-1, with TRBD1 identical over 9 bases. This CDR3 has 15 amino acids. Germline loops: CDR1 MNHEY, CDR2 SVGEGT. V lost 5 bases, J lost 5 bases, and 7 bases stayed unmatched. CDR3 loop: CASSARGQGNNEQFF. CDR3 bases: TGTGCCAGCAGTGCCCGGGGACAGGGAAACAATGAGCAGTTCTTC.

J is TRBJ1-6 and V is TRBV5-5, with D unresolved. Germline V gives CDR1 SGHKS, CDR2 YYEKEE (reference sequence). Trimming removed 0 bases at V and 4 bases at J, with 5 bases between. There are 14 residues in the CDR3. The CDR3 bases are TGTGCCAGCAGCTTGGTTGATTATAATTCACCCCTCCACTTT. Protein sequence: CASSLVDYNSPLHF. Combining the CDR3 with reference TRBV5-5 and TRBJ1-6 gives the whole variable domain DAGVTQSPTHLIKTRGQQVTLRCSPISGHKSVSWYQQVLGQGPQFIFQYYEKEERGRGNFPDRFSARQFPNYSSELNVNALLLGDSALYLCASSLVDYNSPLHFGNGTRLTVT.

This chain uses TRBV7-2 with TRBJ2-3; D might be TRBD1 (6 bases). V was pared by 1 base and J by 2 bases, with 13 bases between. The germline V gene has CDR1 SGHTA and CDR2 FQGNSA. This CDR3 contains 16 residues. Written as DNA, the CDR3 is TGTGCCAGCAGCTTAGAGGGGGTGGGAGTCACAGATACGCAGTATTTT. It yields the protein CASSLEGVGVTDTQYF.

The rearrangement links TRBV4-3 to TRBJ2-7; 13 bases map to TRBD2. The CDR3 consists of 17 residues. The trim removed 3 bases at V and 2 bases at J, leaving 7 bases unmatched. Germline loops: CDR1 LGHNA, CDR2 YSLEER. DNA for the CDR3: TGCGCCAGCAGCCAGAGACTAGCGGGGGGAGGTGCCTACGAGCAGTACTTC. Translated: CASSQRLAGGGAYEQYF.

The chain employs TRBV12-3 or TRBV12-4 and TRBJ2-7, with 12 nucleotides matching TRBD2. CDR3 length equals 15 residues. The V and J ends lost 6 bases and 4 bases, in that order; junction bases with no gene match: 7. Here the CDR3 reads CASSPGTSGFYEQYF. DNA of the CDR3: TGTGCCAGCAGCCCCGGGACTAGCGGGTTTTACGAGCAGTACTTC.

This clonotype has a single count. The chain employs TRBV28 and TRBJ2-1; the match to TRBD1 covers 10 bases. The CDR3 totals 17 residues. Germline assignment: CDR1 MDHEN and CDR2 SYDVKM. V dropped 2 bases and J dropped 3; count of bases not matched to a gene: 7. CDR3 sequence reads: CASSLPRRDRGYNEQFF. The CDR3 DNA sequence: TGTGCCAGCAGTTTACCGCGGCGGGACAGGGGCTACAATGAGCAGTTCTTC. Looking up the rest from reference TRBV28 and TRBJ2-1 gives the full variable domain: DVKVTQSSRYLVKRTGEKVFLECVQDMDHENMFWYRQDPGLGLRLIYFSYDVKMKEKGDIPEGYSVSREKKERFSLILESASTNQTSMYLCASSLPRRDRGYNEQFFGPGTRLTVL.

This clonotype occurred a few times. V usage is TRBV27 and J usage is TRBJ2-2, with TRBD2 matching 14 bases. This CDR3 contains 16 residues. Trimming took 4 bases from V and 6 from J; bases not matched to a gene: 4. Looked up from germline, CDR1 is MNHEY and CDR2 is SMNVEV (reference sequence). CDR3 sequence: CASSWTSGGTSGELFF. The CDR3 region has the DNA TGTGCCAGCAGTTGGACTAGCGGGGGGACCTCCGGGGAGCTGTTTTTT.

This rearrangement joins TRBV2 to TRBJ2-7; no firm D call. This CDR3 region has 10 residues. CDR1 is SNHLY and CDR2 is FYNNEI in the germline V gene. Trimming left V 5 bases short and J 7 bases short, with 6 bases between. The CDR3 loop is CASSNREQYF. CDR3 nucleotide sequence: TGTGCCAGCAGTAATAGGGAGCAGTACTTC.

V usage is TRBV6-5 and J usage is TRBJ2-1; TRBD2 matches at 12 bases. Germline CDR1 MNHEY, CDR2 SVGAGI. The junction had 4 bases not matched to a gene; V was cut back by 0 bases and J by 10 bases. The CDR3 runs 15 residues. CDR3: CASSYSASGRGEQFF. The CDR3 nucleotides read TGTGCCAGCAGTTACTCCGCTAGCGGGAGGGGAGAGCAGTTCTTC.

This clonotype was counted only a few times. This sequence joins TRBV7-9 and TRBJ2-3; the match to TRBD2 covers 8 bases. V lost 6 bases to trimming and J lost 4 bases; unmatched junction nucleotides: 12. The CDR3 is 16 residues long. Per germline, CDR1 SEHNR and CDR2 FQNEAQ (reference sequence). This CDR3 is CASRRGAGAPSDTQYF. CDR3 nucleotide sequence: TGTGCCAGCAGGCGGGGAGCGGGGGCCCCCTCAGATACGCAGTATTTT.

The rearrangement uses TRBV20-1 and TRBJ2-3; no clear D gene. CDR3 length equals 15 residues. The germline V and J ends were trimmed by 5 bases and 0 bases, with 15 bases remaining between them. Looked up from germline, CDR1 is DFQATT and CDR2 is SNEGSKA (reference sequence). The CDR3 bases are TGCAGTGCTCCCTTCGGCGGATCTAGCACAGATACGCAGTATTTT. It is translated as CSAPFGGSSTDTQYF.

The chain uses TRBV18 and TRBJ2-7, with D perhaps TRBD1 (5 bases). Germline CDR1 is KGHSH and CDR2 is LQKENI. This CDR3 contains 13 residues. Trimming took 5 bases from V and 5 from J, leaving 13 bases between them. The CDR3 DNA reads TGTGCCAGCTCAATCTTGGAAGGGGACGAGCAGTACTTC. This codes for CASSILEGDEQYF.

This clonotype has a count of ten or more. This sequence joins TRBV10-3 and TRBJ2-1; D is uncertain. V lost 5 bases and J 2 bases, leaving 4 bases between the germline ends. Germline V gives CDR1 ENHRY, CDR2 SYGVKD. CDR3 length equals 12 residues. CDR3: CAISSTYNEQFF. In DNA form, the CDR3 reads TGTGCCATCAGTTCGACCTACAATGAGCAGTTCTTC.

The genes are TRBV4-1 and TRBJ1-1, with D unclear. From germline, CDR1 is MGHRA and CDR2 YSYEKL. The CDR3 totals 12 residues. Trimming removed 2 bases at V and 5 bases at J, with 6 bases between. This chain's CDR3 is CASSQIGTEAFF. DNA of the CDR3: TGCGCCAGCAGCCAAATAGGAACTGAAGCTTTCTTT.

As to this clonotype: The junction differs from germline at one of its ends, possibly a read error. In DNA form, the CDR3 reads TGTGCCATCAGCCCAGCCCGGGACAGGGGGATGGCCGGGGAGCTGTTTTTT. Protein sequence: CAISPARDRGMAGELFF. The chain links TRBV11-2 to TRBJ2-2, with TRBD1 matching 11 bases. This CDR3 is 17 amino acids long. Germline V lookup: CDR1 SGHAT, CDR2 FQNNGV.

This clonotype was recorded a few times. This chain joins TRBV9 and TRBJ2-7; D gene unclear. The V end was cut by 3 bases, the J end by 0 bases, with 7 bases between. The CDR3 extends over 13 amino acids. The germline V gene encodes CDR1 SGDLS and CDR2 YYNGEE. The CDR3 DNA sequence: TGTGCCAGCAGCGGGTGGCCCTCCTACGAGCAGTACTTC. It yields the protein CASSGWPSYEQYF.

For the CDR3, the DNA is TGTGCCAGCAGCCAGGGGGGGACAGGGGGCCACGAGCAGTACTTC. Translated: CASSQGGTGGHEQYF. The chain has TRBV7-9 and TRBJ2-7; 12 nucleotides match TRBD1. This CDR3 has 15 residues. CDR1 is SEHNR, CDR2 FQNEAQ, per germline (reference sequence). The V segment lost 5 bases and the J segment 5 bases; nucleotides outside the gene matches: 7.

V is TRBV5-1 and J is TRBJ1-6; tentatively, D is TRBD1 (6 bases). CDR1 is SGHRS, CDR2 YFSETQ, per germline. This CDR3 has 16 residues. V was trimmed by 1 base and J by 7 bases, leaving 15 bases between them. The CDR3 reads CASSLLTGGENSPLHF. The CDR3, as DNA: TGCGCCAGCAGCTTGCTGACAGGCGGGGAGAATTCACCCCTCCACTTT.

This clonotype was observed a handful of times. V and J are TRBV7-2 and TRBJ2-3; TRBD2 aligns across 10 bases. The CDR3 spans 16 residues. V dropped 5 bases and J dropped 1; count of bases not matched to a gene: 6. In germline, CDR1 is SGHTA, CDR2 FQGNSA. The CDR3 region is CASSKGLAPGTDTQYF. CDR3 in DNA: TGTGCCAGCAGCAAGGGACTAGCGCCTGGCACAGATACGCAGTATTTT.

The J gene is TRBJ2-7, the V gene TRBV29-1; TRBD1 is a possible D gene (5 bases). V lost 0 bases and J lost 2, with 11 bases in between. This CDR3 has 14 amino acids. From germline, CDR1 is SQVTM and CDR2 ANQGSEA. The CDR3 loop is CSVEEGPAPYEQYF. Written as DNA, the CDR3 is TGCAGCGTTGAAGAGGGGCCTGCTCCCTACGAGCAGTACTTC.